This TCR beta chain was recorded in a study of cytomegalovirus exposure and HLA in healthy donors. Background on the study: Across about 400 genotyped donors, approximately 81% landed in the Caucasian-associated ancestry cluster. Study-wide results and caveats: Using a false discovery rate of 0.05, a later analysis showed that 15,000 to 20,000 TCR beta sequences were associated with HLA alleles. Sequencing depth across donors, presence/absence analyses assumed, was roughly uniform. Only CMV serostatus was available as immune exposure information.

Remarks on this clone: Its target is not known.

The CDR3 totals 13 residues. Trimming stripped 0 bases from V and 7 bases from J, with 7 bases between. Germline V gives CDR1 SGHAT, CDR2 FQNNGV. The PCR had 60 Vbeta and 13 Jbeta primers. Clones were read by immunoSEQ multiplex PCR, and TCRdb kept only the in-frame ones, dropping some. The repertoire holds about 160,000 clones, with about four fifths as singletons. Source material: PBMCs. The chain carries TRBV11-2 and TRBJ1-5; D gene ambiguous. The receptor was derived from a male donor in good health and CMV-seropositive. The DNA for the CDR3 is TGTGCCAGCAGCTTAGATCGGCGGCAGCCCCAGCATTTT. It is translated as CASSLDRRQPQHF.